This T cell receptor beta chain was sequenced during a study of T cell repertoires in aging, cancer and after chemotherapy. Study background: Pre- and post-chemotherapy samples were paired from glioblastoma patients treated with temozolomide-based therapy.

A mixed TRB-A/B primer pool amplified rearranged TRB by multiplex touch-down PCR. TCRdb used MiXCR to reprocess the multiplex PCR reads, holding one entry per CDR3 protein. The data hold 7,000 to 10,000 distinct CDR3 sequences, with about 40% observed a single time. CDR3 length: 16 residues. Germline V gene data show CDR1 as MNHEY and CDR2 as SVGAGI. V lost 6 bases and J lost 3, with 18 bases in between. Whole-study results and caveats: In healthy donors, age-related TCR diversity loss mainly reflected lost richness. Immunological memory after chemotherapy cannot be judged from the repertoire data. Across the chemotherapy interval, each cancer cohort showed higher median generation probability, suggesting thymic rebound.

The template was genomic DNA from peripheral blood, not RNA. This clonotype occurred a few times. Its antigen is not known. V is TRBV6-5 and J is TRBJ2-1, with a weak D call TRBD1 (6 bases). This receptor was identified in a human donor with a solid tumor. What was sequenced was blood. The CDR3 sequence is CASSVDRDTYYNEQFF. The CDR3 bases are TGTGCCAGCAGCGTCGACCGGGACACGTACTACAATGAGCAGTTCTTC.